This T cell receptor beta chain stems from a study of cytotoxic CD8 clonotypes in ibrutinib-treated CLL. At the level of the study: Partial response occurred in approximately 24 patients and complete response in 2; at median about 70 months, approximately 14 remained remitted and around 12 progressed.

The CDR3 totals 18 residues. The V segment lost 1 base and the J segment 2 bases; nucleotides outside the gene matches: 5. CDR1 is SGHVS, CDR2 FQNEAQ, per germline. Study-wide findings and caveats: Sustained-remission and progressing patients were not sampled at matched times. The study found clonality rose at ibrutinib response, then fell toward baseline at progression.

A word on this clone: Its antigen is still unknown.

The data were produced by immunoSEQ multiplex PCR, yet TCRdb's version contains in-frame clones alone and is incomplete. The sample consists of over 200,000 clones, 79% of them appearing once. The sequence derives from a human donor with chronic lymphocytic leukemia. This chain connects TRBV7-8 to TRBJ2-5; 15 nucleotides align to TRBD2. The specimen was PBMCs, collected after 12 months of ibrutinib treatment. The CDR3 DNA is TGTGCCAGCAGCTTAGGCGGGACTAGCGGGGGGACTCAAGAGACCCAGTACTTC. It yields the protein CASSLGGTSGGTQETQYF.